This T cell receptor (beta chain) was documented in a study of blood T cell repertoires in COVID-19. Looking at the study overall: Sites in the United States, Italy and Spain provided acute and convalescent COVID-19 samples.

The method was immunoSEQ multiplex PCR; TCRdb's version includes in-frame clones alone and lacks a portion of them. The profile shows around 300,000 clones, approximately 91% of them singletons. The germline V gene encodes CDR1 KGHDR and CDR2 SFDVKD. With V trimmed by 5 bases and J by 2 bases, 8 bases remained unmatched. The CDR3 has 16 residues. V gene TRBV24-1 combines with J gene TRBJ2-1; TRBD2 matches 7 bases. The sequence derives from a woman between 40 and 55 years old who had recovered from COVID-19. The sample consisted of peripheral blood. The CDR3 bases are TGTGCCACCAGTGGGGGTAGCGGGCTAACCTACAATGAGCAGTTCTTC. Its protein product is CATSGGSGLTYNEQFF.